The next 2 T cell receptor beta chains were all read from a single sample in a study of CD8+CD57+ T cells in acquired aplastic anemia. The template for TCR beta VDJ and CDR3 sequence profiling was genomic DNA. Via MiXCR, TCRdb re-called the reads, giving one row per CDR3 protein. The sample contains some 130,000 distinct CDR3 sequences, less than 45% of which appear only once. Sequencing was carried out using sorted CD4+, CD8+, or CD8+CD57+ T cells (not recorded which) from PBMCs. The receptors come from a human donor in good health, serving as a control.

The rearrangement links TRBV2 to TRBJ2-7; no definite D call. Germline V gene sequence: CDR1 SNHLY, CDR2 FYNNEI. This CDR3 contains 11 residues. The ends were cut back, 3 bases at V and 3 bases at J, with 3 bases in the middle. The CDR3 sequence: CASSDFYEQYF. Written as DNA, the CDR3 is TGTGCCAGCAGTGATTTCTACGAGCAGTACTTC. Based on the CDR3 plus reference TRBV2 and TRBJ2-7, the full variable domain is EPEVTQTPSHQVTQMGQEVILRCVPISNHLYFYWYRQILGQKVEFLVSFYNNEISEKSEIFDDQFSVERPDGSNFTLKIRSTKLEDSAMYFCASSDFYEQYFGPGTRLTVT.

About this clonotype: This may be a read error, as it is one base from a much larger clone. CDR3 bases: TGTGCCAGCTGCTCAGGACAGGGAGGAGAGACCCAGTACTTC. Its translation: CASCSGQGGETQYF. The genes are TRBV7-7 and TRBJ2-5; TRBD1 matches at 8 bases. The germline gives CDR1 SSHAT, CDR2 FNYEAQ (reference sequence). The CDR3 extends over 14 amino acids. Unmatched junction bases numbered 9, after V lost 8 bases and J lost 4 bases.